The 7 T cell receptor beta chains given below trace back to one sample, sequenced in a study of shared clonotypes between healthy human individuals. TCRdb's table, derived via immunoSEQ multiplex PCR, lists solely in-frame clones and lacks some. Of 550,000 to 700,000 clones in the sample, around three quarters were seen once. The sample was memory CD4+ T cells sorted from blood. Subset defined: CD45RA-negative fraction. The receptor source for this set is a woman aged 25 to 39 in good health.

The chain carries TRBV21-1 and TRBJ1-1; the table's D call TRBD1 went unverified against the DNA. TRBV21-1 is termed a pseudogene. The CDR3 is made up of 15 amino acids. The CDR3 loop is CASSPWGQRNTEAFF. The CDR3 DNA reads TGTGCCAGCAGCCCCTGGGGACAGAGGAACACTGAAGCTTTCTTT.

The V call is TRBV28, the J call TRBJ1-3; the D is unclear. V lost 2 bases to trimming and J lost 8 bases, with 10 bases between them. CDR3 size: 13 residues. The germline V gene encodes CDR1 MDHEN and CDR2 SYDVKM. The CDR3 DNA is TGTGCCAGCAGTTTACCCCCCGGCGACACCATATATTTT. Translated: CASSLPPGDTIYF.

V usage is TRBV21-1 and J usage is TRBJ1-2. TRBV21-1 is deemed a pseudogene. The length of the CDR3 is 14 residues. The CDR3 loop is CASSKGVADRGYTF. The CDR3 DNA is TGTGCCAGCAGCAAAGGGGTGGCAGATCGGGGCTACACCTTC.

The V call is TRBV5-4, the J call TRBJ1-4, with 7 positions matching TRBD1. Trimming removed 4 bases from V and 0 bases from J; junction bases left unmatched: 15. The CDR3 spans 19 residues. Germline V gives CDR1 SGHNT, CDR2 YYREEE (reference sequence). The CDR3: CASSPGTDVTDATNEKLFF. The DNA for the CDR3 is TGTGCCAGCAGCCCCGGGACAGACGTTACCGATGCAACTAATGAAAAACTGTTTTTT.

The chain uses TRBV27 and TRBJ1-4, with D unclear. Trimming pared 3 bases from V and 7 bases from J, leaving 15 bases between. The CDR3 loop spans 15 amino acids. The germline gives CDR1 MNHEY, CDR2 SMNVEV (reference sequence). CDR3 amino acids: CASSFYSSRSEKLFF. Here the CDR3 DNA reads TGTGCCAGCAGTTTTTACTCCAGCAGGAGTGAAAAACTGTTTTTT.

The gene calls are TRBV28 and TRBJ1-1; D gene unclear. V was cut by 2 bases and J by 11 bases, with 18 bases left in between. The CDR3 totals 14 residues. CDR1 MDHEN and CDR2 SYDVKM come from the germline V gene. CDR3 coding DNA: TGTGCCAGCAGTTTAAATCTGATTGGCGTGGGGGCTTTCTTT. This codes for CASSLNLIGVGAFF.

Ten or more counts support this clone. The rearrangement uses TRBV19 and TRBJ1-1; no definite D call. This CDR3 comprises 14 residues. Trimming cost V 0 bases and J 2 bases, with 7 bases left between them. Germline V gives CDR1 LNHDA, CDR2 SQIVND (reference sequence). The DNA for the CDR3 is TGTGCCAGTAGTATAGAACACTTTAACACTGAAGCTTTCTTT. Translation: CASSIEHFNTEAFF.